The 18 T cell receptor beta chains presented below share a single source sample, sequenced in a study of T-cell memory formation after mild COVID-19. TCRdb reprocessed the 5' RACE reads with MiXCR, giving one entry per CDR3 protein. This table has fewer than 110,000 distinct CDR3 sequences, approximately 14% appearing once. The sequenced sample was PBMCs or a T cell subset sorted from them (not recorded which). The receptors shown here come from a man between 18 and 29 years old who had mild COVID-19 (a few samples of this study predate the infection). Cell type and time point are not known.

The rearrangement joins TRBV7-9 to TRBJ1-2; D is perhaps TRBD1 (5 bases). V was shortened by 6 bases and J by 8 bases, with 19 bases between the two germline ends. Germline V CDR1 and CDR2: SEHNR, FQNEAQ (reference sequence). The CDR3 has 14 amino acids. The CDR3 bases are TGTGCCAGCAGAGGATCCGCAGGGCTTGGCGGCTACACCTTC. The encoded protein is CASRGSAGLGGYTF.

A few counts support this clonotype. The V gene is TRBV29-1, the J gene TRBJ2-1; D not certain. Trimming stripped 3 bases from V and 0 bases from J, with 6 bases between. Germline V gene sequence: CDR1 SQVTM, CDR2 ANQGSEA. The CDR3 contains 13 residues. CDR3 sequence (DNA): TGCAGCGTTGAGCTGAGCTCCTACAATGAGCAGTTCTTC. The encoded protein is CSVELSSYNEQFF.

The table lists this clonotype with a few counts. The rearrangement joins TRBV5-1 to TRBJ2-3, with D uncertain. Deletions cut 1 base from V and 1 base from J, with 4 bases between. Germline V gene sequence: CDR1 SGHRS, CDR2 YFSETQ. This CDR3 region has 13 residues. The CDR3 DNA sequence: TGCGCCAGCAGCTTGAGTGGCACAGATACGCAGTATTTT. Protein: CASSLSGTDTQYF.

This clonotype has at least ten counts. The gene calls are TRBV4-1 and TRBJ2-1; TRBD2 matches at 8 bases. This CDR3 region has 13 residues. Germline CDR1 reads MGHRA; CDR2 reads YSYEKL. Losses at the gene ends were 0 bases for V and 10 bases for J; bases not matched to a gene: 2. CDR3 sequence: CASSQDIAGEQFF. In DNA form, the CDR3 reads TGCGCCAGCAGCCAAGATATAGCGGGGGAGCAGTTCTTC.

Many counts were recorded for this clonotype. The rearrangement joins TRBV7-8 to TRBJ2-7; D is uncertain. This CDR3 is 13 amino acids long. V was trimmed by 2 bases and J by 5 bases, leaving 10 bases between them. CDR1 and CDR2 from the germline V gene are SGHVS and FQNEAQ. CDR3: CASSLLGWNEQYV. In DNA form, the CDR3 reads TGTGCCAGCAGCTTACTAGGGTGGAACGAGCAGTACGTC.

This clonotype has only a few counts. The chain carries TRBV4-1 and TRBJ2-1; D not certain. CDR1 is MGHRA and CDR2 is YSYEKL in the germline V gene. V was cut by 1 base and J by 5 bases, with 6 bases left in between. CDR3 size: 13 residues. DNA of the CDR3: TGCGCCAGCAGCCAAGCTATGAACAATGAGCAGTTCTTC. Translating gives CASSQAMNNEQFF.

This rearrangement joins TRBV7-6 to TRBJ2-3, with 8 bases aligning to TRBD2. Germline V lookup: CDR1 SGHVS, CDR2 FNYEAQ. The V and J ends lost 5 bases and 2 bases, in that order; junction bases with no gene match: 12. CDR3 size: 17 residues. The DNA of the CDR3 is TGTGCCAGCAGCAAGACCCCCGTGCGGGAGGACACAGATACGCAGTATTTT. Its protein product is CASSKTPVREDTDTQYF.

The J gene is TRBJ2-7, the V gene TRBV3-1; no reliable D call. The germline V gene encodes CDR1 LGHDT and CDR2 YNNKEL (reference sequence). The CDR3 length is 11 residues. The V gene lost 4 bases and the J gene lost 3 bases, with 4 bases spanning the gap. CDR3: CASSPYYEQYV. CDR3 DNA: TGTGCCAGCAGCCCCTACTACGAGCAGTACGTC.

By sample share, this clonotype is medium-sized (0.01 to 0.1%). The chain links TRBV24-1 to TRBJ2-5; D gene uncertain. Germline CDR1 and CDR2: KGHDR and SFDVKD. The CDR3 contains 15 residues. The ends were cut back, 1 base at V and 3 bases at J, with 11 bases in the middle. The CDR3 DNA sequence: TGTGCCACCAGTGATTTACAAGGTGCCGAAGAGACCCAGTACTTC. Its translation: CATSDLQGAEETQYF.

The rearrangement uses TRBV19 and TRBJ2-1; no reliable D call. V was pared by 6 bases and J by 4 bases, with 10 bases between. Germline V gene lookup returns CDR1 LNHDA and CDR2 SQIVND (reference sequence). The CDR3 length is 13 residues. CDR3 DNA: TGTGCCAGTAGCATGGCAAGTTACAATGAGCAGTTCTTC. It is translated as CASSMASYNEQFF.

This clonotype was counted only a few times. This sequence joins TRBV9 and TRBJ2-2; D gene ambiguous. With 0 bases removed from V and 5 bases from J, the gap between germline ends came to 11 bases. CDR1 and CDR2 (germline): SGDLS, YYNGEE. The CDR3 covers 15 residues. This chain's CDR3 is CASSVGNRHTGELFF. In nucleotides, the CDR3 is TGTGCCAGCAGCGTAGGAAACCGGCATACCGGGGAGCTGTTTTTT.

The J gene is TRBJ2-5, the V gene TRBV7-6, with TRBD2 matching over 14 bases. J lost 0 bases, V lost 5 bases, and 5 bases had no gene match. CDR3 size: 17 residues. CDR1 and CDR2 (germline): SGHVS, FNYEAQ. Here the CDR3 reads CASSPGLAGAYQETQYF. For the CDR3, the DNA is TGTGCCAGCAGCCCGGGACTAGCGGGGGCGTACCAAGAGACCCAGTACTTC. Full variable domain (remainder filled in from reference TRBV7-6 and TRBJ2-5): GAGVSQSPRYKVTKRGQDVALRCDPISGHVSLYWYRQALGQGPEFLTYFNYEAQQDKSGLPNDRFSAERPEGSISTLTIQRTEQRDSAMYRCASSPGLAGAYQETQYFGPGTRLLVL.

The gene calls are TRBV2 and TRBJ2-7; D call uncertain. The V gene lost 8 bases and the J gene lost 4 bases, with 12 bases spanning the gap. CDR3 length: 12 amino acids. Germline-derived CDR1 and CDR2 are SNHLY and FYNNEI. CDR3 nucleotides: TGTGCCAGCGTCGGACCCCCGTACGAGCAGTACTTC. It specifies CASVGPPYEQYF.

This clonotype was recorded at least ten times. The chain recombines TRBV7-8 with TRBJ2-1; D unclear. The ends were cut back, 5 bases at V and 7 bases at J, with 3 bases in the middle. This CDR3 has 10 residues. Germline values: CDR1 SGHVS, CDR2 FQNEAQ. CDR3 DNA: TGTGCCAGCAGCCGGAATGAGCAGTTCTTC. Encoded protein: CASSRNEQFF.

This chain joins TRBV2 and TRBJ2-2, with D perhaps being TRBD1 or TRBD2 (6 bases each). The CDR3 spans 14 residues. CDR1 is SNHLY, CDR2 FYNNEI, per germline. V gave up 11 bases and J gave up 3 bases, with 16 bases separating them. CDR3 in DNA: TGTGCCGGGTCGGGGGCCCCATACACCGGGGAGCTGTTTTTT. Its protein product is CAGSGAPYTGELFF.

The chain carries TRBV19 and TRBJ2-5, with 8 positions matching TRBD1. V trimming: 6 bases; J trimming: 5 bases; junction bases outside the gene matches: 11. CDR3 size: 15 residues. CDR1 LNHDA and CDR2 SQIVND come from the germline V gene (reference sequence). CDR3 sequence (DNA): TGTGCCAGTAGCGACCCCGCAGGGGGCCAGGAGACCCAGTACTTC. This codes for CASSDPAGGQETQYF. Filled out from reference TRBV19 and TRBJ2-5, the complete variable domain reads DGGITQSPKYLFRKEGQNVTLSCEQNLNHDAMYWYRQDPGQGLRLIYYSQIVNDFQKGDIAEGYSVSREKKESFPLTVTSAQKNPTAFYLCASSDPAGGQETQYFGPGTRLLVL.

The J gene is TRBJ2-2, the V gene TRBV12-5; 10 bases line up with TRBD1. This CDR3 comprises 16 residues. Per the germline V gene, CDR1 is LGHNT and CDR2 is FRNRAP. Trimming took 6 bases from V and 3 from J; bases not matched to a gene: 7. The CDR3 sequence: CASGPPGQGYTGELFF. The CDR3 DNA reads TGTGCTAGTGGCCCACCGGGACAGGGGTACACCGGGGAGCTGTTTTTT.

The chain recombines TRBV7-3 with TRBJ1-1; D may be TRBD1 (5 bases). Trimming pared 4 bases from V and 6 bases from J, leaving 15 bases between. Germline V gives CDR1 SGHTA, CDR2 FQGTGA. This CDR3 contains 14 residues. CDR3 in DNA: TGTGCCAGCAGCTCTTCAGGGAGTTTGGCTGAAGCTTTCTTT. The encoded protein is CASSSSGSLAEAFF.